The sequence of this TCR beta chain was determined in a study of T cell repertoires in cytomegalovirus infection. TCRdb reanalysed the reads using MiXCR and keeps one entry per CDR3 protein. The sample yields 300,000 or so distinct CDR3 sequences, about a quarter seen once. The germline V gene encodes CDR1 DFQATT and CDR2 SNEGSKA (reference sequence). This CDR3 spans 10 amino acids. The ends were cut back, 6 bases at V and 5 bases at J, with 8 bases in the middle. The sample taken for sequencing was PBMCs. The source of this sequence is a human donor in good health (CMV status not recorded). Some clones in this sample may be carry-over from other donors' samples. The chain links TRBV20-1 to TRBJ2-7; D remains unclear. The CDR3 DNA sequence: TGCAGTGCGGTCCCGGACGAGCAGTACTTC. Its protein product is CSAVPDEQYF.